The present T cell receptor beta chain was sequenced within a study of response to subunit inactivated influenza vaccine. Overall study findings and caveats: Every seasonal influenza vaccination brings in few new T cells, the authors suggested.

Looked up from germline, CDR1 is DFQATT and CDR2 is SNEGSKA (reference sequence). With V trimmed by 6 bases and J by 2 bases, 3 bases remained unmatched. The CDR3 loop spans 14 amino acids. Notes on this clonotype: Its antigen is undetermined.

TCRdb independently ran MiXCR on the RT-PCR reads; one entry per CDR3 protein. The sample lists about 520,000 distinct CDR3 sequences, roughly 7.9% occurring once. The sequences come from PBMCs from blood, collected roughly 24 months after vaccination. V is TRBV20-1 and J is TRBJ2-6; 8 nucleotides agree with TRBD1. The source is a man aged 50 to 69 who received an inactivated influenza vaccine. CDR3 sequence (DNA): TGCAGTGCGTCGGACAGGGCTGGGGCCAACGTCCTGACTTTC. Its protein is CSASDRAGANVLTF.